The clone carrying this TCR beta chain occurred many times. Its antigen is as yet unknown. The read falls 3 residues short of the CDR3 end, and the missing part is taken from the germline J gene. This specimen includes other DNA sequences encoding the same CDR3. Control and CVID samples contributed equal amounts of genomic DNA. Clones were read by immunoSEQ multiplex PCR, and TCRdb kept only the in-frame ones, dropping some. The repertoire consists of 60,000 to 75,000 clones, none detected only once. The sample originates from a study of T cell clonality in common variable immunodeficiency. Study findings and constraints: CVID subjects had higher TCRbeta clonality than healthy controls, most marked in about a third. Links between repertoire features and CVID complications were heterogeneity-limited.

V trimming: 3 bases; J trimming: 0 bases; junction bases outside the gene matches: 0. Per germline, CDR1 SGDLS and CDR2 YYNGEE. The CDR3 extends over 15 amino acids. Sequenced: peripheral blood mononuclear cells. This TCR was sampled from a person aged 18-70 years in good health. This chain uses TRBV9 with TRBJ2-1; 10 nucleotides align to TRBD2. The CDR3 loop is CASSASGSSYNEQFF. The DNA read from the CDR3 is TGTGCCAGCAGCGCTAGCGGGAGCTCCTACAATGAG.